This T cell receptor (beta chain) was captured in a study of T cell responses to AZD1222 COVID-19 vaccine (dated by TCRdb to about 2021). With regard to the full study: AZD1222 recipients given second doses at about 4 weeks or at about 12 weeks were pooled, since spike-specific TCR depth and breadth were not found to differ between the two schedules. TCR sequencing was performed for over 230 trial participants, of whom 200 to 210 were given two doses of AZD1222 and around 25 were given two doses of MenACWY control vaccine. Trial participants were enrolled into age subgroups of 18-55, 56-69 and 70-plus years, which contained about 150, 28 and 57 TCR-sequenced participants, respectively.

The CDR3 regions of human TCRbeta chains were subjected to immunosequencing. The paper's data handling went like this. Repertoire TCRs were matched against a reference library of SARS-CoV-2-specific TCRs generated with the MIRA antigen-specificity platform. Breadth meant the fraction of unique TCRs that were SARS-CoV-2-associated, whereas depth meant the fraction of total T cells that were SARS-CoV-2-associated. Using the MIRA data, each spike-specific TCR was assigned both to the spike region to which the TCR was reactive and to a CD4 or CD8 class. Log10-transformed breadth and depth values were compared by one-way ANOVA with Sidak's multiple comparisons tests. TCRdb carries this immuneACCESS record with in-frame sequences only. Its versions omit some clonotypes, under half of them owing to an unresolved V gene in the studies checked, with the rest unexplained. V, J and clone size are taken as reported in that table, and D and trimming were inferred from the DNA itself. The sample contains over 25,000 clones, over 75% of them found a single time. The ten largest account for roughly 5.9% of the sample.

As concerns this clone: Its antigen target is currently unknown. No base-level quality is on record; no much larger clone is a single base apart.

The paper's findings and limits, for the study overall: Conclusions about previously exposed vaccinees were limited because only six or seven AZD1222 recipients were SARS-CoV-2 seropositive at baseline. The vaccine-associated CD4 TCRs covered the entire spike protein, and the dominant responses fell in regions 160-218 and 743-854. After two AZD1222 doses, spike-specific TCR breadth and depth were significantly higher than at day 0 and than in MenACWY recipients. Because no day 14 peak-response samples were available, the repertoires could be characterized only after the peak T cell response. Epitopes outside the regions mutated in the B.1.351 and B.1.1.7 variants were reportedly recognized by nearly half of the unique spike-specific TCRs. Most participants were white British and females outnumbered males, and the authors suggested that clonal diversity may have been underestimated. The 56-69-year group was small, and its depth increase did not reach significance, likely because of low power.

What the time point label conveys for this sample: baseline before first vaccination. Vaccinee samples came from UK trials COV001 and COV002, including a single-blind randomized controlled phase 2/3 trial of AZD1222 (ChAdOx1 nCoV-19) in healthy adults. Trial participant PBMC samples were collected at day 0 and day 28 after the second dose for TCRbeta chain sequencing. The sequencing used peripheral blood, collected on day 0 of AZD1222 vaccination. This receptor was taken from an adult in good health.

The CDR3 here reads CASSLYRDYEQFF. The DNA is TGTGCCAGCAGCTTATACAGGGACTATGAGCAGTTCTTC. The rearranged chain carries TRBV5-8 and TRBJ2-1; the D region is possibly TRBD1 or TRBD2, each matching across 6 bases. The CDR3 contains 13 residues, cysteine and phenylalanine counted. Only CDR3 DNA remains: 39 bases, in frame from the first base. The germline V gene provides CDR1 SGHTS and CDR2 YDEGEE. V is shortened by 2 bases, J by 8 bases, and the region joining them spans 11 bases. With the portions outside the CDR3 filled from the reference TRBV5-8 and TRBJ2-1 genes, the complete variable region becomes EAGVTQSPTHLIKTRGQQATLRCSPISGHTSVYWYQQALGLGLQFLLWYDEGEERNRGNFPPRFSGRQFPNYSSELNVNALELEDSALYLCASSLYRDYEQFFGPGTRLTVL.